Below, 18 T cell receptor beta chains from the same sample are listed, as sequenced in a study of T cells in Graves' hyperthyroidism and ophthalmopathy. Amplified regions were TCR beta CDR3 sequences from RNA transcripts. Researchers ran a first-round RT-PCR on the TCR CDR3 using the HTBI primer set. TCRdb reprocessed the multiplex PCR reads with MiXCR, giving one entry per CDR3 protein. The table includes some 580,000 distinct CDR3 sequences, 16% detected once. Sequencing was carried out using blood. The receptors come from a woman aged 40 to 50 with Graves' ophthalmopathy.

This clonotype was seen a handful of times. A much more abundant neighbour one base away suggests this may be a read error. The V call is TRBV12-3 or TRBV12-4, the J call TRBJ2-7; D uncertain. The CDR3 totals 13 residues. CDR3 sequence: CAGSFGPTYEQYF. The CDR3 region has the DNA TGTGCCGGCAGTTTTGGACCGACCTACGAGCAGTACTTC.

This clonotype was observed a handful of times. The gene calls are TRBV18 and TRBJ1-3; D ambiguous. Per germline, CDR1 KGHSH and CDR2 LQKENI. The CDR3 has 15 residues. Trimming removed 6 bases at V and 0 bases at J, with 12 bases between. The CDR3: CASSRTISSGNTIYF. The DNA for the CDR3 is TGTGCCAGCTCCCGCACGATTAGCTCTGGAAACACCATATATTTT.

To note about this clonotype: A read error may be the cause here, since a much bigger clone is one base away. This chain uses TRBV2 with TRBJ1-6; D ambiguous. Looked up from germline, CDR1 is SNHLY and CDR2 is FYNNEI. The CDR3 has 14 amino acids. The CDR3 nucleotides are TGTGCCAGCTGCTCCGGGTGGGGTAATTCACTCCTCCACTTT. It is translated as CASCSGWGNSLLHF.

J is TRBJ1-2 and V is TRBV3-1; 7 positions agree with TRBD1. This CDR3 is 17 amino acids long. The V segment lost 3 bases and the J segment 5 bases; nucleotides outside the gene matches: 15. The germline CDR1 and CDR2 sequences are LGHDT and YNNKEL (reference sequence). CDR3 loop: CASSHSGTAPLLYGYTF. The CDR3 DNA reads as TGTGCCAGCAGCCACTCCGGGACAGCCCCCCTGTTGTATGGCTACACCTTC. The whole variable domain, remainder taken from reference TRBV3-1 and TRBJ1-2, is DTAVSQTPKYLVTQMGNDKSIKCEQNLGHDTMYWYKQDSKKFLKIMFSYNNKELIINETVPNRFSPKSPDKAHLNLHINSLELGDSAVYFCASSHSGTAPLLYGYTFGSGTRLTVV.

This clonotype was counted between two and nine times. The rearrangement links TRBV7-9 to TRBJ2-6; no reliable D call. CDR1 SEHNR and CDR2 FQNEAQ come from the germline V gene (reference sequence). Trimming pared 4 bases from V and 2 bases from J, leaving 12 bases between. The CDR3 totals 16 residues. The CDR3 is CASSYESGAGANVLTF. For the CDR3, the DNA is TGTGCCAGCAGCTACGAGTCTGGGGCTGGGGCCAACGTCCTGACTTTC.

This clonotype showed up just a few times. V is TRBV4-1 and J is TRBJ1-4, with D possibly being TRBD1 (5 bases). Germline values: CDR1 MGHRA, CDR2 YSYEKL. This CDR3 contains 15 residues. The V and J ends lost 0 bases and 7 bases respectively, with 12 bases between them. CDR3 loop: CASSQDRSGREKLFF. The CDR3 region has the DNA TGCGCCAGCAGCCAAGATCGGTCGGGGCGTGAAAAACTGTTTTTT.

This clonotype is a singleton in its sample. The chain employs TRBV4-1 and TRBJ1-5, with D possibly being TRBD1 (5 bases). The CDR3 extends over 16 amino acids. Deletions cut 4 bases from V and 3 bases from J, with 16 bases between. Per the germline V gene, CDR1 is MGHRA and CDR2 is YSYEKL. The CDR3 here is CASSPGGGVPNQPQHF. The CDR3 DNA sequence: TGCGCCAGCAGCCCCGGGGGGGGGGTCCCCAATCAGCCCCAGCATTTT.

This clonotype appeared many times. This chain links TRBV6-5 with TRBJ1-1, with 7 bases aligning to TRBD1. Germline V gives CDR1 MNHEY, CDR2 SVGAGI. CDR3 size: 13 residues. J gave up 10 bases and V 2 bases, and 7 bases lay outside the gene matches. CDR3 nucleotides: TGTGCCAGCAGTTACCTAGGGGGCGAGCGAGCTTTCTTT. Protein sequence: CASSYLGGERAFF.

The gene calls are TRBV10-2 and TRBJ2-7, with 8 bases that match TRBD2. The germline V gene encodes CDR1 WSHSY and CDR2 SAAADI. The CDR3 covers 15 residues. J lost 5 bases, V lost 3 bases, and 9 bases had no gene match. In nucleotides, the CDR3 is TGCGCCAGCAGTGATATGAGCGGGAGAATCCACGAGCAGTACTTC. Translating gives CASSDMSGRIHEQYF.

V gene TRBV7-8 combines with J gene TRBJ2-7, with D perhaps TRBD2 (5 bases). Germline CDR1 SGHVS, CDR2 FQNEAQ. CDR3 size: 17 residues. V shed 5 bases and J shed 7 bases, with 27 bases lying between them. CDR3 nucleotides: TGTGCCAGCAGCCCGTTACCGCCCGAGGGAAGAATGGGGGAGCAGTACTTC. This gives the protein CASSPLPPEGRMGEQYF.

This clonotype was seen a few times. The chain joins TRBV10-3 to TRBJ2-3; D perhaps matches TRBD2 (6 bases). The V gene's germline CDR1 is ENHRY and CDR2 SYGVKD. The CDR3 has 13 residues. Trimming cost V 10 bases and J 6 bases, with 17 bases left between them. The CDR3 region has the DNA TGTGCCACCCAACGGGAGAACGGCGATACGCAGTATTTT. Its protein product is CATQRENGDTQYF.

This clonotype was seen repeatedly, ten times or more. The J gene is TRBJ2-7, the V gene TRBV20-1; the D gene is possibly TRBD2 (5 bases). The CDR3 loop spans 15 amino acids. V lost 0 bases to trimming and J lost 2 bases, with 14 bases between them. Germline CDR1 reads DFQATT; CDR2 reads SNEGSKA (reference sequence). CDR3 DNA sequence: TGCAGTGCTAGAGATCATCGCGGGTTGACCTACGAGCAGTACTTC. Protein sequence: CSARDHRGLTYEQYF.

This clonotype appeared many times. J is TRBJ2-7 and V is TRBV5-1, with a possible D match to TRBD2 (6 bases). The V end was cut by 1 base, the J end by 4 bases, with 9 bases between. This CDR3 has 13 amino acids. Germline V CDR1 and CDR2: SGHRS, YFSETQ. The CDR3 here is CASSLRERYEQYF. DNA of the CDR3: TGCGCCAGCAGCTTGCGGGAGCGATACGAGCAGTACTTC.

Only a few counts were recorded for this clonotype. This rearrangement joins TRBV27 to TRBJ1-1; TRBD1 matches at 9 bases. J was trimmed by 4 bases and V by 2 bases; bases with no gene match: 2. The CDR3 is 14 residues long. Germline V gene sequence: CDR1 MNHEY, CDR2 SMNVEV (reference sequence). The DNA of the CDR3 is TGTGCCAGCAGTTTACGGGACAGGGTCACTGAAGCTTTCTTT. It specifies CASSLRDRVTEAFF.

The chain uses TRBV11-2 and TRBJ1-4; D might be TRBD1 (5 bases). The CDR3 covers 17 residues. Trimming shortened V by 1 base and J by 3 bases, and 15 bases separated the two germline ends. Germline CDR1 reads SGHAT; CDR2 reads FQNNGV. The CDR3 bases are TGTGCCAGCAGCTTAGGGGGAGGGGTGGCCGCTAATGAAAAACTGTTTTTT. Translating gives CASSLGGGVAANEKLFF.

The chain uses TRBV13 and TRBJ2-2, with D tentatively TRBD1 (6 bases). The CDR3 is made up of 16 amino acids. Germline CDR1 PRHDT, CDR2 FYEKMQ (reference sequence). Trimming shortened V by 3 bases and J by 5 bases, and 16 bases separated the two germline ends. Here the CDR3 DNA reads TGTGCCAGCAGCTTCCTCGCAGGGGCAGGGACCGGGGAGCTGTTTTTT. Its protein product is CASSFLAGAGTGELFF.

The chain has TRBV2 and TRBJ2-7; TRBD1 matches 10 bases. CDR3 size: 13 residues. V lost 6 bases to trimming and J lost 5 bases; unmatched junction nucleotides: 4. CDR1 is SNHLY, CDR2 FYNNEI, per germline. CDR3 DNA sequence: TGTGCCAGCAGGACAGGGGGCTTCGACGAGCAGTACTTC. This translates into CASRTGGFDEQYF.

This clonotype was picked up many times. An end of the junction differs from the germline gene, which may be a read error. The gene calls are TRBV3-1 and TRBJ2-1; D may be TRBD2 (6 bases). The CDR3 contains 16 residues. Germline-derived CDR1 and CDR2 are LGHDT and YNNKEL (reference sequence). CDR3 bases: TGTGCCAGCAGCAAAGAAGTAGCGGCAGTCTACAATGAGCAGTTCTTC. It is translated as CASSKEVAAVYNEQFF.